The rows below give T cell receptor beta chains drawn from one sample of a study of tumor-infiltrating lymphocytes in primary liver carcinoma. Using its own MiXCR run on the multiplex PCR reads, TCRdb lists one record per CDR3 protein. The data contain approximately 310,000 distinct CDR3 sequences, roughly 60% of them singletons. Source material: peripheral blood. These TCRs come from a middle-aged man with primary liver carcinoma and hepatitis B virus infection. CDR3s include the opening cysteine and the closing phenylalanine or tryptophan. Each record gives: J gene, V gene, D gene, clone size, CDR3 DNA, CDR3 protein. D genes are given only for firm matches. Not all rows give a size; the values are once, few, many and, for expanded clones, a class.

J: TRBJ2-6
V: TRBV29-1
D: .
size: .
DNA: TGCAGGGTTGAAGAGGGTTCTAGAGGGGCCAATGTCCTGACTTTC
CDR3: CRVEEGSRGANVLTF

J: TRBJ2-3
V: TRBV5-1
D: TRBD1
size: .
DNA: TGCGCCAGCAGCGAGGTCGACAGGGTCGCTAGCACAAATACGCAGTATTTT
CDR3: CASSEVDRVASTNTQYF

J: TRBJ2-7
V: TRBV11-3
D: .
size: .
DNA: TGTGCCAATAGCGTGGGACATTCCTACGAGCAGTACTTC
CDR3: CANSVGHSYEQYF

J: TRBJ2-3
V: TRBV11-1
D: TRBD2
size: .
DNA: TGTGCCAGCAGCCTGAGACTAGCGGGAGCCAGAGATACGCAGTATTTT
CDR3: CASSLRLAGARDTQYF

J: TRBJ2-2
V: TRBV5-4
D: TRBD2
size: .
DNA: TGTGCCTGCAGCTCGACTAGCGCGAACGCCGGGGAGCCGTTTTTT
CDR3: CACSSTSANAGEPFF

J: TRBJ1-1
V: TRBV6-5
D: .
size: .
DNA: TGTGCCAGCAGTTACCTCCGGGAAAATGAAGCTTTCTTT
CDR3: CASSYLRENEAFF

J: TRBJ2-1
V: TRBV7-8
D: TRBD2
size: many
DNA: TGTGCCAGCAGCTTAGTGGGCGGGAGCTCCTACAATGAGCAGTTCTTC
CDR3: CASSLVGGSSYNEQFF

J: TRBJ2-5
V: TRBV5-4
D: TRBD2
size: .
DNA: TGTGCCAGCCACACGGACCAGGGAGGGGTCGAGACCCAGTACTTC
CDR3: CASHTDQGGVETQYF

J: TRBJ1-5
V: TRBV6-5
D: .
size: many
DNA: TGTGCCAGCAGTTACAGGGCCGGGGGGGATGGGGAGCCCCAGCATTTT
CDR3: CASSYRAGGDGEPQHF

J: TRBJ2-5
V: TRBV10-3
D: .
size: .
DNA: TGTGCCATCGGAGGGGGGCGGCGGGAGACCCAGTACTTC
CDR3: CAIGGGRRETQYF

J: TRBJ1-6
V: TRBV14
D: .
size: few
DNA: TGTGCCAGCAGCCTAACCGTCTCCTATAATTCACCCCTCCACTTT
CDR3: CASSLTVSYNSPLHF

J: TRBJ2-1
V: TRBV5-8
D: .
size: .
DNA: TGTGTCAGCAGCTTAGGCCCACATCACAATGAGCAGTTCTTC
CDR3: CVSSLGPHHNEQFF

J: TRBJ2-3
V: TRBV30
D: .
size: few
DNA: TGTGCCTGGAGAGGCACCAGGGCATCGAGAGATACGCAGTATTTT
CDR3: CAWRGTRASRDTQYF

J: TRBJ2-1
V: TRBV11-3
D: .
size: .
DNA: TGTGCCAGCAGCGGGACAACCAACAATGAGCAGCTCTTC
CDR3: CASSGTTNNEQLF

J: TRBJ2-7
V: TRBV13
D: .
size: few
DNA: TGTGCCAGCAGCTTATTGGGGCTAGGGGCGGGCGAGCAGTACTTC
CDR3: CASSLLGLGAGEQYF

J: TRBJ2-2
V: TRBV28
D: .
size: .
DNA: TGTGCCAGCAGCCCTTCGGGACATTCGAACACCGGGGAGCTGTTTTTT
CDR3: CASSPSGHSNTGELFF

J: TRBJ1-1
V: TRBV6-2/TRBV6-3
D: TRBD1
size: .
DNA: TGTGCCAGCAGACGCGACAGGGGACTTACTGAACCTTTCTTT
CDR3: CASRRDRGLTEPFF

J: TRBJ1-1
V: TRBV28
D: .
size: .
DNA: TGTGCCAGCAGTTGGATCAGGATGAACACTGAAGCTTTCTTT
CDR3: CASSWIRMNTEAFF

J: TRBJ1-2
V: TRBV10-3
D: .
size: many
DNA: TGTGCCATCAGTGAGGTCCCCGGGGTGGGCTATGGCTACACCTTC
CDR3: CAISEVPGVGYGYTF

J: TRBJ2-1
V: TRBV25-1
D: .
size: .
DNA: TGTGCCAACAGAACTCCACAGGGCGGTCACTGGAATGAGCAGTTCTTC
CDR3: CANRTPQGGHWNEQFF

J: TRBJ2-7
V: TRBV4-2
D: .
size: .
DNA: TGTGCCAACAGCCAAGATCCGGGAGCCCTAGAGCAGTACTTC
CDR3: CANSQDPGALEQYF

J: TRBJ2-7
V: TRBV6-1
D: .
size: few
DNA: TGTGCCAGCAGTGAAGTGGGGTTCTACGAGCAGTACTTC
CDR3: CASSEVGFYEQYF

J: TRBJ2-3
V: TRBV12-3/TRBV12-4
D: .
size: few
DNA: TGTGCCAGCAGTTTGGGGGGACCAGATACGCAGTATTTT
CDR3: CASSLGGPDTQYF

J: TRBJ1-1
V: TRBV11-2
D: .
size: .
DNA: TGTGCCAGCAGCCGGCACGGGGCTAAGGGCACTGAGGCTTTCTTT
CDR3: CASSRHGAKGTEAFF